Each of the 25 T cell receptor beta chains below was sequenced from the same sample in a study of shared clonotypes between healthy human individuals. Clones were read by immunoSEQ multiplex PCR, and TCRdb kept only the in-frame ones, dropping some. The data hold about 1.1 million clones, with 60% to 85% observed a single time. Sequencing used memory CD4+ T cells from PBMCs. Subset meaning: CD45RA-negative fraction. The receptors were sampled from a man aged 18 to 30 in good health. Some clones in this sample may be carry-over from other donors' samples.

This chain joins TRBV5-1 and TRBJ2-5; perhaps D is TRBD1 or TRBD2 (7 bases each). Trimming cost V 4 bases and J 5 bases, with 15 bases left between them. Germline lookup yields CDR1 SGHRS and CDR2 YFSETQ. CDR3 length: 14 residues. The CDR3 nucleotides read TGCGCCAGCAGCGACTTGCAGGGGGGGGAGACCCAGTACTTC. It is translated as CASSDLQGGETQYF.

The chain is built from TRBV30 and TRBJ2-7, with TRBD2 identical over 11 bases. The CDR3 is made up of 17 amino acids. Germline V gene sequence: CDR1 GTSNPN, CDR2 SVGIG (reference sequence). Trimming took 2 bases from V and 3 from J; bases not matched to a gene: 12. Written as DNA, the CDR3 is TGTGCCTGGAGTCCCCCGACTAGCGGGATTTTGTTCTACGAGCAGTACTTC. It encodes CAWSPPTSGILFYEQYF.

The chain is built from TRBV18 and TRBJ2-3; maybe TRBD2 (6 bases). This CDR3 contains 15 residues. The germline gives CDR1 KGHSH, CDR2 LQKENI. V gave up 3 bases and J gave up 5 bases, with 15 bases separating them. As DNA, the CDR3 is TGTGCCAGCTCACCGGGAAGACTAGTCGGAGATACGCAGTATTTT. It codes for CASSPGRLVGDTQYF.

The CDR3 reads CSVGPLLVGSQRYF. The CDR3 nucleotides read TGCAGCGTTGGCCCCCTGCTCGTCGGGAGTCAACGGTATTTT. The chain employs TRBV29-1 and TRBJ2-3; a weak D match, TRBD2 (6 bases). In germline, CDR1 is SQVTM, CDR2 ANQGSEA. The CDR3 extends over 14 amino acids. The V end was cut by 4 bases, the J end by 14 bases, with 25 bases between.

V and J are TRBV9 and TRBJ1-2; D may be TRBD1 (6 bases). Trimming took off 4 bases at V and 8 bases at J, with 18 bases between the two ends. The CDR3 has 14 amino acids. Per the germline V gene, CDR1 is SGDLS and CDR2 is YYNGEE. CDR3: CASSKETGDMGYTF. CDR3 coding DNA: TGTGCCAGCAGCAAGGAGACAGGTGATATGGGCTACACCTTC.

The chain uses TRBV28 and TRBJ1-5; D not certain. This CDR3 is built from 14 residues. The V end was cut by 3 bases, the J end by 5 bases, with 11 bases between. The germline gives CDR1 MDHEN, CDR2 SYDVKM. CDR3 loop: CASSLSAYHQPQHF. CDR3 nucleotide sequence: TGTGCCAGCAGTTTGTCGGCTTACCATCAGCCCCAGCATTTT.

Only a few counts were recorded for this clone. This sample also contains other DNA sequences that code for the same CDR3. The chain has TRBV19 and TRBJ1-5; tentatively, D is TRBD1 (6 bases). The CDR3 contains 14 residues. Trimming took off 4 bases at V and 0 bases at J, with 7 bases between the two ends. Germline V gene sequence: CDR1 LNHDA, CDR2 SQIVND (reference sequence). The DNA for the CDR3 is TGTGCCAGTAGTAGGACAGCTAGCAATCAGCCCCAGCATTTT. Its translation: CASSRTASNQPQHF.

The chain carries TRBV7-8 and TRBJ2-2; possibly TRBD1 or TRBD2 for D (5 bases each). Germline V lookup: CDR1 SGHVS, CDR2 FQNEAQ. Trimming stripped 1 base from V and 4 bases from J, with 16 bases between. The CDR3 is 17 amino acids. CDR3 in amino acids: CASSLVAGTPGTGELFF. DNA of the CDR3: TGTGCCAGCAGCTTAGTAGCCGGGACCCCTGGCACCGGGGAGCTGTTTTTT.

The chain recombines TRBV27 with TRBJ1-5; TRBD1 matches 9 bases. The CDR3 extends over 16 amino acids. Germline lookup yields CDR1 MNHEY and CDR2 SMNVEV (reference sequence). The V segment lost 8 bases and the J segment 2 bases; nucleotides outside the gene matches: 10. The CDR3 DNA sequence: TGTGCCAGCTACGGACAGGGGAAGCCGGGCAATCAGCCCCAGCATTTT. This sequence encodes CASYGQGKPGNQPQHF.

CDR3 region: CASSNVQGAGDTQYF. The CDR3 nucleotides are TGTGCCAGCAGTAATGTTCAGGGAGCGGGAGATACGCAGTATTTT. V and J are TRBV25-1 and TRBJ2-3; maybe TRBD2 (6 bases). This CDR3 spans 15 amino acids. V lost 5 bases and J 5 bases, leaving 17 bases between the germline ends. Germline V gene sequence: CDR1 MGHDK, CDR2 SYGVNS.

The chain recombines TRBV6-6 with TRBJ2-7, with D perhaps matching TRBD1 or TRBD2 (5 bases each). CDR1 is MNHNY, CDR2 SVGAGI, per germline (reference sequence). V lost 5 bases to trimming and J lost 5 bases, with 16 bases between them. This CDR3 is built from 14 residues. In nucleotides, the CDR3 is TGTGCCAGCAGTGACCGGGACCCCAGGCACGAGCAGTACTTC. Its translation is CASSDRDPRHEQYF.

In its sample, this clone was seen once. The rearrangement links TRBV7-3 to TRBJ2-7; no definite D call. The germline V and J ends were trimmed by 5 bases and 4 bases, with 12 bases remaining between them. CDR3 size: 13 residues. CDR1 is SGHTA, CDR2 FQGTGA, per germline. The CDR3 bases are TGTGCCAGCAGCCGAAGTCCGGAATACGAGCAGTACTTC. It yields the protein CASSRSPEYEQYF.

The chain is built from TRBV11-3 and TRBJ1-2, with a weak D call TRBD1 (5 bases). Germline V lookup: CDR1 SGHNT, CDR2 YENEEA. Trimming removed 1 base at V and 6 bases at J, with 15 bases between. The CDR3 is 15 residues long. Written as DNA, the CDR3 is TGTGCCAGCAGCTTAGGGGGACCTAACGGCGATGGCTACACCTTC. It yields the protein CASSLGGPNGDGYTF.

J is TRBJ2-5 and V is TRBV5-1, with TRBD2 matching 7 bases. The junction had 8 bases not matched to a gene; V was cut back by 4 bases and J by 2 bases. This CDR3 spans 15 amino acids. Germline V gene data show CDR1 as SGHRS and CDR2 as YFSETQ. In DNA form, the CDR3 reads TGCGCCAGCAGCAGGACTGCGGGGGTACAAGAGACCCAGTACTTC. Translation: CASSRTAGVQETQYF.

The chain has TRBV7-2 and TRBJ2-3, with D uncertain. The CDR3 covers 16 residues. V was cut by 0 bases and J by 2 bases, with 12 bases left in between. CDR1 is SGHTA and CDR2 is FQGNSA in the germline V gene. In DNA form, the CDR3 reads TGTGCCAGCAGCTTAGCCCTGGAGAGGACCACAGATACGCAGTATTTT. This translates into CASSLALERTTDTQYF. The full variable domain, in which reference TRBV7-2 and TRBJ2-3 provide the parts outside the CDR3, is GAGVSQSPSNKVTEKGKDVELRCDPISGHTALYWYRQSLGQGLEFLIYFQGNSAPDKSGLPSDRFSAERTGGSVSTLTIQRTQQEDSAVYLCASSLALERTTDTQYFGPGTRLTVL.

This chain links TRBV5-6 with TRBJ2-5; D may correspond to TRBD1 or TRBD2 (5 bases each). Trimming took off 4 bases at V and 1 base at J, with 14 bases between the two ends. The CDR3 has 15 amino acids. CDR1 and CDR2 (germline): SGHDT, YYEEEE. This CDR3 reads CASSPTRGPQETQYF. In DNA form, the CDR3 reads TGTGCCAGCAGCCCGACGAGGGGTCCCCAAGAGACCCAGTACTTC.

The V and J genes are TRBV5-4 and TRBJ1-1; 12 bases fit TRBD1. The CDR3 covers 15 residues. V gave up 3 bases and J gave up 5 bases; unmatched junction bases: 5. In germline, CDR1 is SGHNT, CDR2 YYREEE (reference sequence). The chain's CDR3 is CASSSGQGAGTEAFF. In DNA, the CDR3 is TGTGCCAGCAGCTCGGGACAGGGGGCCGGTACTGAAGCTTTCTTT.

A word on this clone: The identical CDR3 is also encoded by other nucleotide sequences in the sample. The genes are TRBV5-1 and TRBJ2-7, with D tentatively TRBD2 (5 bases). There are 14 residues in the CDR3. Germline CDR1 reads SGHRS; CDR2 reads YFSETQ. V shed 0 bases and J shed 4 bases, with 11 bases lying between them. CDR3 sequence: CASSLGPGVYEQYF. Written as DNA, the CDR3 is TGCGCCAGCAGCTTGGGTCCCGGGGTTTACGAGCAGTACTTC.

This chain uses TRBV14 with TRBJ1-3; D remains ambiguous. Trimming pared 4 bases from V and 4 bases from J, leaving 5 bases between. The CDR3 contains 12 residues. Germline V lookup: CDR1 SGHDN, CDR2 FVKESK. CDR3 DNA: TGTGCCAGCAGCCGAAGCGGAAACACCATATATTTT. The encoded protein is CASSRSGNTIYF.

This clone has just a few counts. This rearrangement joins TRBV2 to TRBJ1-4; D gene uncertain. Germline CDR1 and CDR2: SNHLY and FYNNEI. The V end was cut by 4 bases, the J end by 6 bases, with 6 bases between. The CDR3 totals 12 residues. The CDR3 spells CASSGQHEKLFF. The DNA of the CDR3 is TGTGCCAGCAGTGGGCAGCATGAAAAACTGTTTTTT.

In DNA form, the CDR3 reads TGTGCCAGTAGTATTTGGGCGCAGGGGTGGAATCAGCCCCAGCATTTT. Protein product: CASSIWAQGWNQPQHF. This chain connects TRBV19 to TRBJ1-5, with D possibly TRBD1 on 6 matching bases. Germline V gives CDR1 LNHDA, CDR2 SQIVND (reference sequence). V lost 3 bases and J 4 bases, leaving 16 bases between the germline ends. The CDR3 is 16 amino acids.

With respect to this clone: Other DNA sequences in this sample translate to the same CDR3. The chain couples TRBV28 to TRBJ2-5; TRBD2 aligns across 11 bases. The ends lost 1 base at V and 5 bases at J; junction bases unmatched: 3. Germline V lookup: CDR1 MDHEN, CDR2 SYDVKM. This CDR3 is 15 amino acids long. DNA for the CDR3: TGTGCCAGCAGTTTATTAGCGGGAGGGAGGGAGACCCAGTACTTC. The encoded protein is CASSLLAGGRETQYF.

This clone was observed once. CDR3 residues: CASSPDAGEQFF. Written as DNA, the CDR3 is TGTGCCAGCAGCCCCGATGCGGGGGAGCAGTTCTTC. The chain carries TRBV7-3 and TRBJ2-1; TRBD2 is a possible D gene (6 bases). The germline gives CDR1 SGHTA, CDR2 FQGTGA. V was trimmed by 5 bases and J by 10 bases, leaving 12 bases between them. The CDR3 is 12 residues long. The whole variable domain, filled in from reference TRBV7-3 and TRBJ2-1, reads GAGVSQTPSNKVTEKGKYVELRCDPISGHTALYWYRQSLGQGPEFLIYFQGTGAADDSGLPNDRFFAVRPEGSVSTLKIQRTERGDSAVYLCASSPDAGEQFFGPGTRLTVL.

The V call is TRBV11-2, the J call TRBJ2-3, with 8 bases lining up with TRBD2. This CDR3 contains 19 residues. Trimming cost V 0 bases and J 0 bases; bases outside gene matches: 11. From germline, CDR1 is SGHAT and CDR2 FQNNGV. The CDR3 DNA reads as TGTGCCAGCAGCTTAGATAAGGGGAGATTAGCGGGGAGCACAGATACGCAGTATTTT. Protein: CASSLDKGRLAGSTDTQYF.

The CDR3 spells CASTRGGETNYGYTF. The CDR3 DNA is TGTGCCAGCACCCGAGGGGGGGAAACTAACTATGGCTACACCTTC. This chain uses TRBV28 with TRBJ1-2; TRBD1 is a possible D gene (6 bases). Trimming removed 7 bases from V and 0 bases from J, with 15 bases in between. The germline CDR1 and CDR2 sequences are MDHEN and SYDVKM. This CDR3 has 15 amino acids.